This T cell receptor beta chain was identified during a study of cytomegalovirus exposure and HLA in healthy donors. The PCR had 60 Vbeta and 13 Jbeta primers. Only in-frame clones appear in the TCRdb table, and some are missing; sequencing was by immunoSEQ multiplex PCR. The sample's table shows 100,000 to 150,000 clones. The CDR3 spans 14 residues. V was pared by 2 bases and J by 6 bases, with 13 bases between. Per the germline V gene, CDR1 is SGHRS and CDR2 is YFSETQ. The genes are TRBV5-1 and TRBJ2-3, with a possible D match to TRBD1 (5 bases). The sequencing input was PBMCs. This clonotype was obtained from a man in his late teens or twenties in good health and CMV-seronegative. The CDR3 protein is CASSFQGSPDTQYF. The CDR3, as DNA: TGCGCCAGCAGCTTTCAGGGTTCCCCCGATACGCAGTATTTT.